Shown below are 29 T cell receptor beta chains from a single sample sequenced in a study of molecular identifiers for immune sequencing clone quantification (dated by TCRdb to 2016 to 2019). Library prep was done by PCR. The reads were generated on an Illumina HiSeq 4000. TCRdb trimmed the raw reads at Q25, called clones with MiXCR and kept productive beta chains. CDR3 protein duplicates are merged, each entry listing the most common genes and DNA. For this sample there are over 600,000 distinct CDR3 sequences; just under 20% appear just once. 0.85% to 0.9% of the sample comes from the top ten. The sample was naive CD8+ T cells from blood, with Jurkat cell RNA spiked in. This sample's cell subset or site label indicates: FACS-sorted CD8+CD4-CCR7+CD45RA+ naive T cells. The receptor source for this set is a human donor in good health. Some libraries in this study had Jurkat cell RNA spiked in.

In regard to this clonotype: A much larger clone is a single base away; this may be a read error. The chain combines TRBV5-4 with TRBJ2-7; D is uncertain. This CDR3 is built from 11 residues. Germline CDR1 reads SGHNT; CDR2 reads YYREEE (reference sequence). CDR3 amino acids: CAGSYGKEQYF. CDR3 bases: TGTGCCGGCAGCTATGGTAAGGAGCAGTACTTC. The whole variable domain, filled in from reference TRBV5-4 and TRBJ2-7, reads ETGVTQSPTHLIKTRGQQVTLRCSSQSGHNTVSWYQQALGQGPQFIFQYYREEENGRGNFPPRFSGLQFPNYSSELNVNALELDDSALYLCAGSYGKEQYFGPGTRLTVT.

This clonotype appeared a few times. The chain employs TRBV6-5 and TRBJ1-4; D unresolved. The CDR3 runs to 16 residues. V lost 0 bases and J 11 bases, leaving 19 bases between the germline ends. In germline, CDR1 is MNHEY, CDR2 SVGAGI. CDR3 residues: CASSYSNFEVREKLFF. DNA of the CDR3: TGTGCCAGCAGTTACTCGAACTTCGAAGTTAGGGAGAAACTGTTTTTT.

To note about this clonotype: This could be a read error, since a much larger clone is one nucleotide away. The V and J genes are TRBV19 and TRBJ1-1; the D is unclear. With 9 bases removed from V and 0 bases from J, the gap between germline ends came to 8 bases. This CDR3 is built from 12 residues. CDR1 is LNHDA and CDR2 is SQIVND in the germline V gene (reference sequence). CDR3 region: CASNHLNTEAFF. Here the CDR3 DNA reads TGTGCCAGCAACCACTTGAACACTGAAGCTTTCTTT.

The chain employs TRBV7-8 and TRBJ2-7, with D perhaps TRBD1 or TRBD2 (5 bases each). The CDR3 extends over 14 amino acids. Looked up from germline, CDR1 is SGHVS and CDR2 is FQNEAQ. V gave up 5 bases and J gave up 0 bases, with 11 bases separating them. The CDR3 loop is CASSPERGSYEQYF. The DNA for the CDR3 is TGTGCCAGCAGCCCAGAGAGGGGCTCCTACGAGCAGTACTTC.

V usage is TRBV27 and J usage is TRBJ2-2; 7 nucleotides agree with TRBD1. CDR3 length: 14 amino acids. The V segment lost 5 bases and the J segment 5 bases; nucleotides outside the gene matches: 5. Germline V gives CDR1 MNHEY, CDR2 SMNVEV (reference sequence). CDR3 sequence: CASSHGQATGELFF. Written as DNA, the CDR3 is TGTGCCAGCAGTCACGGACAGGCGACCGGGGAGCTGTTTTTT.

This clonotype appeared a few times. The chain uses TRBV11-3 and TRBJ2-3; tentatively, D is TRBD1 (5 bases). The V gene lost 4 bases and the J gene lost 4 bases, with 18 bases spanning the gap. CDR3 length: 16 residues. Germline CDR1 is SGHNT and CDR2 is YENEEA. The CDR3 sequence: CASSSVGRLDADTQYF. Here the CDR3 DNA reads TGTGCCAGCAGCTCGGTGGGGCGTCTTGACGCAGATACGCAGTATTTT. The full variable domain, in which reference TRBV11-3 and TRBJ2-3 provide the parts outside the CDR3, is EAGVVQSPRYKIIEKKQPVAFWCNPISGHNTLYWYLQNLGQGPELLIRYENEEAVDDSQLPKDRFSAERLKGVDSTLKIQPAELGDSAVYLCASSSVGRLDADTQYFGPGTRLTVL.

This rearrangement joins TRBV11-2 to TRBJ2-2; 11 nucleotides match TRBD2. V shed 5 bases, J shed 3 bases, and the junction held 8 bases outside the gene matches. CDR3 length: 17 amino acids. Germline V lookup: CDR1 SGHAT, CDR2 FQNNGV. CDR3: CASSRTSGRTDTGELFF. The CDR3 bases are TGTGCCAGCAGCCGTACTAGCGGGAGAACGGACACCGGGGAGCTGTTTTTT.

This clonotype turned up a few times. The chain joins TRBV12-5 to TRBJ2-7; D unclear. The CDR3 consists of 14 residues. Germline CDR1 and CDR2: LGHNT and FRNRAP. V shed 6 bases and J shed 3 bases, with 15 bases lying between them. The CDR3 reads CASGKTARNYEQYF. The CDR3 DNA reads as TGTGCTAGTGGCAAGACTGCGCGGAACTACGAGCAGTACTTC.

The sample holds a few counts of this clonotype. The chain employs TRBV18 and TRBJ2-7, with TRBD1 matching over 8 bases. From germline, CDR1 is KGHSH and CDR2 LQKENI. The junction had 5 bases not matched to a gene; V was cut back by 0 bases and J by 4 bases. The CDR3 is 15 residues long. CDR3 coding DNA: TGTGCCAGCTCACCACCGGACAGGGTGGGGTACGAGCAGTACTTC. Protein product: CASSPPDRVGYEQYF.

This clonotype came up a few times. The chain couples TRBV11-2 to TRBJ2-1, with 14 nucleotides matching TRBD2. This CDR3 is 20 amino acids long. Germline V lookup: CDR1 SGHAT, CDR2 FQNNGV. Trimming took 5 bases from V and 3 from J; bases not matched to a gene: 15. CDR3 protein: CASSPRLAGGPQINYNEQFF. CDR3 DNA: TGTGCCAGCAGCCCGAGACTAGCGGGGGGGCCTCAGATTAACTACAATGAGCAGTTCTTC.

Many counts were recorded for this clonotype. V is TRBV7-9 and J is TRBJ2-1; D uncertain. The CDR3 consists of 11 residues. The germline gives CDR1 SEHNR, CDR2 FQNEAQ (reference sequence). The V and J ends lost 3 bases and 14 bases respectively, with 11 bases between them. Written as DNA, the CDR3 is TGTGCCAGCAGCTTGGACCCCCAGGAGTTCTTC. It encodes CASSLDPQEFF.

This clonotype was detected a few times. V and J are TRBV30 and TRBJ1-1, with TRBD1 matching 9 bases. The CDR3 covers 12 residues. With V trimmed by 3 bases and J by 5 bases, 1 base remained unmatched. Per germline, CDR1 GTSNPN and CDR2 SVGIG (reference sequence). DNA of the CDR3: TGTGCCTGGAGAGACAGGGGGACTGAAGCTTTCTTT. Translated: CAWRDRGTEAFF.

This clonotype was counted ten times or more. The V call is TRBV7-9, the J call TRBJ2-2; 12 bases match TRBD2. V was pared by 4 bases and J by 6 bases, with 6 bases of the junction left unmatched. The germline V gene has CDR1 SEHNR and CDR2 FQNEAQ (reference sequence). The CDR3 has 16 residues. The CDR3 DNA follows: TGTGCCAGCAGCTCCCACCGGACTAGCGGGGCCGGGGAGCTGTTTTTT. It yields the protein CASSSHRTSGAGELFF.

This clonotype was detected ten times or more. V is TRBV5-5 and J is TRBJ2-3; 8 bases match TRBD2. Germline CDR1 is SGHKS and CDR2 is YYEKEE (reference sequence). The CDR3 consists of 17 residues. Trimming at V came to 4 bases and at J to 4 bases, leaving 14 bases not matched to a gene. CDR3 amino acids: CASSPSFGGRTADTQYF. In nucleotides, the CDR3 is TGTGCCAGCAGCCCCTCTTTTGGCGGGAGGACCGCAGATACGCAGTATTTT.

This clonotype was detected many times. CDR3 protein: CASSNRGLGYEQYF. CDR3 coding DNA: TGTGCCAGCAGTAACAGGGGGCTCGGTTACGAGCAGTACTTC. V gene TRBV27 combines with J gene TRBJ2-7; 9 bases match TRBD1. CDR1 is MNHEY and CDR2 is SMNVEV in the germline V gene (reference sequence). CDR3 length: 14 amino acids. J gave up 4 bases and V 5 bases, and 6 bases lay outside the gene matches.

This clonotype was counted a few times. The chain joins TRBV5-4 to TRBJ2-7; 10 bases are a match to TRBD2. Looked up from germline, CDR1 is SGHNT and CDR2 is YYREEE (reference sequence). Trimming took 4 bases from V and 5 from J; bases not matched to a gene: 9. The length of the CDR3 is 15 residues. In nucleotides, the CDR3 is TGTGCCAGCAGCCCGGCCAGCGGGAGGGTTGACGAGCAGTACTTC. Protein: CASSPASGRVDEQYF. The full variable domain, in which reference TRBV5-4 and TRBJ2-7 provide the parts outside the CDR3, is ETGVTQSPTHLIKTRGQQVTLRCSSQSGHNTVSWYQQALGQGPQFIFQYYREEENGRGNFPPRFSGLQFPNYSSELNVNALELDDSALYLCASSPASGRVDEQYFGPGTRLTVT.

The V gene is TRBV5-6, the J gene TRBJ2-5; 8 bases agree with TRBD1. The CDR3 runs 18 residues. CDR1 SGHDT and CDR2 YYEEEE come from the germline V gene. Trimming at V came to 1 base and at J to 1 base, leaving 12 bases not matched to a gene. The CDR3 DNA reads TGTGCCAGCAGCTTGTCCTTCCGGGCAGGGGGCCCCCAAGAGACCCAGTACTTC. Residues: CASSLSFRAGGPQETQYF.

This clonotype has more than one count but fewer than ten. The chain carries TRBV12-3 or TRBV12-4 and TRBJ2-5, with 7 bases that match TRBD1. J lost 5 bases, V lost 5 bases, and 14 bases had no gene match. The CDR3 has 16 amino acids. The CDR3 here is CASSQSRDRETETQYF. The DNA of the CDR3 is TGTGCCAGCAGTCAGTCCCGGGACAGAGAGACGGAGACCCAGTACTTC.

Comments on this clonotype: A clone one base away is much larger, so this may be a read error. The J gene is TRBJ1-2, the V gene TRBV12-3 or TRBV12-4, with 10 bases identical to TRBD1. The CDR3 sequence is 14 residues long. CDR3 sequence (DNA): TGTGCCAGCCTCGGACAGGGGGAAGGCTATGGCTACGCCTTC. Translated, it gives CASLGQGEGYGYAF.

This clonotype was detected a few times. V gene TRBV19 combines with J gene TRBJ2-3; 7 bases fit TRBD2. This CDR3 region has 14 residues. V gave up 10 bases and J gave up 1 base; unmatched junction bases: 8. The germline gives CDR1 LNHDA, CDR2 SQIVND (reference sequence). The CDR3 coding sequence is TGTGCCACAGCTGGGGACTACCGCACAGATACGCAGTATTTT. It translates to CATAGDYRTDTQYF. The whole variable domain, filled in from reference TRBV19 and TRBJ2-3, reads DGGITQSPKYLFRKEGQNVTLSCEQNLNHDAMYWYRQDPGQGLRLIYYSQIVNDFQKGDIAEGYSVSREKKESFPLTVTSAQKNPTAFYLCATAGDYRTDTQYFGPGTRLTVL.

V is TRBV7-9 and J is TRBJ2-7, with a possible D match to TRBD1 (6 bases). Germline V CDR1 and CDR2: SEHNR, FQNEAQ (reference sequence). V was clipped by 5 bases and J by 1 base, with 24 bases between them. There are 18 residues in the CDR3. CDR3: CASSHSPRGPIPSYEQYF. The CDR3 DNA reads TGTGCCAGCAGCCATTCTCCCAGGGGCCCGATTCCTTCCTACGAGCAGTACTTC.

Remarks on this clonotype: A read error may be the cause here, since a much bigger clone is one base away. This rearrangement joins TRBV13 to TRBJ2-1; 13 bases map to TRBD2. The CDR3 consists of 15 residues. Per germline, CDR1 PRHDT and CDR2 FYEKMQ (reference sequence). The V gene end was trimmed by 8 bases and the J gene end by 9 bases; junction bases not matched to a gene: 10. The CDR3 bases are TGTGCCAGCGGCTCCGGACTAGCGGGAGTAAGTGAGCAGTTCTTC. This sequence encodes CASGSGLAGVSEQFF.

The chain couples TRBV11-2 to TRBJ2-7; 7 bases map to TRBD2. CDR3 size: 16 residues. Germline V gene sequence: CDR1 SGHAT, CDR2 FQNNGV. The junction had 15 bases not matched to a gene; V was cut back by 7 bases and J by 3 bases. The CDR3 nucleotides are TGTGCCAGCACCCAACCCTCGACTAGCCGCGACTACGAGCAGTACTTC. Its translation: CASTQPSTSRDYEQYF.

As for this clonotype: One end of the junction fails to match germline, which may point to a read error. CDR3 sequence reads: CVSSIATRGRYEQYF. The CDR3 coding sequence is TGTGTCAGTAGTATTGCTACCAGGGGGCGGTACGAGCAGTACTTC. The genes are TRBV19 and TRBJ2-7, with 8 bases aligning to TRBD1. Per germline, CDR1 LNHDA and CDR2 SQIVND (reference sequence). The CDR3 sequence is 15 residues long.

This clonotype has just a few counts. The rearrangement uses TRBV7-9 and TRBJ2-2; 10 nucleotides agree with TRBD1. The germline V gene has CDR1 SEHNR and CDR2 FQNEAQ (reference sequence). This CDR3 is built from 18 residues. V dropped 5 bases and J dropped 5; count of bases not matched to a gene: 14. The DNA for the CDR3 is TGTGCCAGCAGCCCCCATGACCTGACAGGGGGCAGGACCGGGGAGCTGTTTTTT. Translated, it gives CASSPHDLTGGRTGELFF.

There are many counts of this clonotype. This chain connects TRBV28 to TRBJ2-6; weak D call: TRBD1 (6 bases). V was shortened by 8 bases and J by 0 bases, with 23 bases between the two germline ends. The germline V gene has CDR1 MDHEN and CDR2 SYDVKM. The CDR3 totals 19 residues. This CDR3 is CASLPDSRSVLSGANVLTF. The CDR3 DNA follows: TGTGCCAGCCTACCGGACAGCCGGTCAGTCCTCTCTGGGGCCAACGTCCTGACTTTC.

This clonotype was seen a single time. CDR3 loop: CSVKGGQGIGEAQYF. CDR3 nucleotide sequence: TGCAGCGTGAAAGGGGGACAGGGTATAGGGGAGGCCCAGTACTTC. The chain employs TRBV29-1 and TRBJ2-5, with TRBD1 matching over 9 bases. This CDR3 contains 15 residues. The ends lost 6 bases at V and 9 bases at J; junction bases unmatched: 17. Germline CDR1 is SQVTM and CDR2 is ANQGSEA.

This clonotype was observed at least ten times. The chain links TRBV7-9 to TRBJ1-1; 8 nucleotides align to TRBD1. V lost 5 bases to trimming and J lost 4 bases; unmatched junction nucleotides: 9. Germline V lookup: CDR1 SEHNR, CDR2 FQNEAQ (reference sequence). This CDR3 spans 15 amino acids. The CDR3 nucleotides read TGTGCCAGCAGCCCCAGGGGGCCAAATCCCACTGAAGCTTTCTTT. Protein sequence: CASSPRGPNPTEAFF.

This clonotype was detected ten times or more. The J gene is TRBJ1-5, the V gene TRBV6-1; no reliable D call. From germline, CDR1 is MNHNS and CDR2 SASEGT. The V end lost 8 bases, the J end lost 3 bases, and 11 bases lay between the germline ends. The CDR3 is 13 residues long. Here the CDR3 DNA reads TGTGCCAGCTACTTAGGCTACAATCAGCCCCAGCATTTT. It translates to CASYLGYNQPQHF.